The TCR beta chain described here comes from a study of vaccination effects on CD4 cells after COVID-19. CD4+ T cells specific for antigen were expanded with viral peptide pools by the ViraFEST assay before sequencing. Following 10 days of culture, CD4+ T cells were isolated. Everyone in the study got two shots of either the BNT162b2 or mRNA-1273 vaccine. After under 2.5 million PBMC were placed in each well, they were cultured with about 10 IU/ml IL-2 and roughly 10 ug/ml peptides. Half the medium was replaced with IL-2 medium on days 3 and 7. The germline gives CDR1 MDHEN, CDR2 SYDVKM. This CDR3 contains 14 residues. V lost 3 bases to trimming and J lost 6 bases; unmatched junction nucleotides: 2. Some clones are missing from TCRdb's copy, which holds only in-frame ones; the method was immunoSEQ multiplex PCR. The data show some 15,000 clones, about 75% seen once. Findings and caveats of the study: There was only 1 of 255 vaccine-induced clones in healthy vaccinees that cross-reacted with common cold coronaviruses. By a late point after vaccination, infection- and vaccine-induced clones had shrunk markedly through clonal contraction.

Remarks on this clone: Its antigen remains unknown.

The sample here was CD4+ T cells from PBMCs cultured with HCoV-NL63 spike peptides, taken after COVID-19 vaccination. This clonotype was sampled from a human donor who received a COVID-19 vaccine. The chain joins TRBV28 to TRBJ1-5, with 10 nucleotides matching TRBD1. This CDR3 is CASSFGTGAQPQHF. CDR3 DNA sequence: TGTGCCAGCAGTTTCGGGACAGGGGCTCAGCCCCAGCATTTT.